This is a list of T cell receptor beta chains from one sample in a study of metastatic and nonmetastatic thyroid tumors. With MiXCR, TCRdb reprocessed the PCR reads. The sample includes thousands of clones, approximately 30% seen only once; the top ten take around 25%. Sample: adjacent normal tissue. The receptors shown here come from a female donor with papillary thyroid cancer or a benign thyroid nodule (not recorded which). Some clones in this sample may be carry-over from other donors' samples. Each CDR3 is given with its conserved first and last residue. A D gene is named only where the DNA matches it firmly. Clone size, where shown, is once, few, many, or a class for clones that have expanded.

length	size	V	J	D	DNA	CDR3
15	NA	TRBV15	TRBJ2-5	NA	TGTGCCACCAGCAGAGGTCTCATCACTGGGCCTGAGGATTTCTTC	CATSRGLITGPEDFF
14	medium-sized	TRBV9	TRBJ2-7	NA	TGTGCCAGCAGCCCGCACGATCTGTCCGGCGAGCAGTACTTC	CASSPHDLSGEQYF
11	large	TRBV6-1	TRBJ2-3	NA	TGTGCCAGCAGTTTAGTGGGAGCGCAGTATTTT	CASSLVGAQYF
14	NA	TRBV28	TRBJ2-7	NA	TGTGCCAGCAGTCGGGCGGAGGTGAGGTACGAGCAGTACTTC	CASSRAEVRYEQYF
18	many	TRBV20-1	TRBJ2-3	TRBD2	TGCAGTGCTAGAGACGGACTAGCGGGAGGGCCATTCACAGATACGCAGTATTTT	CSARDGLAGGPFTDTQYF
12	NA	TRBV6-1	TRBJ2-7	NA	TGTGCCAGCAGTGGGGTTTCCTACGAGCAGTACTTC	CASSGVSYEQYF
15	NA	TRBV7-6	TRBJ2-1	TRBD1	TGTGCCAGCAGCTTAGATAAGGGACAGGGCTATGAGCAGTTCTTC	CASSLDKGQGYEQFF
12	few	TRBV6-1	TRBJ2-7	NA	TGTGCCAGCAGTGAAAACAGTTACGAGCAGTACTTC	CASSENSYEQYF
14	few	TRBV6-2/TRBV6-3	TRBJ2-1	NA	TGTGCCAGCAGTTACTCCCCGGGGTGGGGTGAGCAGTTCTTC	CASSYSPGWGEQFF
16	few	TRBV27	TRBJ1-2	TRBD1	TGTGCCAGCAGCGAAGCGCTTCTTGGGACAGCGGGAGGCTACACCTTC	CASSEALLGTAGGYTF
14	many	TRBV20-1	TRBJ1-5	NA	TGCAGTGCTAGGGAGGTGACCCCCGATCAGCCCCAGCATTTT	CSAREVTPDQPQHF
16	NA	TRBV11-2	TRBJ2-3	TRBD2	TGTGCCAGCAGCTCACGGACTAGCGGGCAGCCAGATACGCAGTATTTT	CASSSRTSGQPDTQYF
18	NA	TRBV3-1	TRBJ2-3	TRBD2	TGTGCCAGCAGCCCGGGGACTAGCGGGGGCCCTAGCACAGATACGCAGTATTTT	CASSPGTSGGPSTDTQYF
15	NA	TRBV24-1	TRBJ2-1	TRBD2	TGTGCCACCACCGACAGACTAGCGGGAGTAAGAGAGCAGTTCTTC	CATTDRLAGVREQFF
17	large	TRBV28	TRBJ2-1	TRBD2	TGTGCCAGCAGTTTAGTACTAGCGGGGGGGCCTGGGGATGAGCAGTTCTTC	CASSLVLAGGPGDEQFF
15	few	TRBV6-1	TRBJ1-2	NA	TGTGCCAGCAGTGAAGCATCACAAGGACGCTATGGCTACACCTTC	CASSEASQGRYGYTF
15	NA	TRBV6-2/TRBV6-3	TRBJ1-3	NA	TGTGCCAGCAGTTCTACGGGTCTCTCTGGAAACACCATATATTTT	CASSSTGLSGNTIYF
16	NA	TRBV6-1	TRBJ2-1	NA	TGTGCCAGCAGCGAAAGAAGGGTTGTAAGGGACAATGAGCAGTTCTTC	CASSERRVVRDNEQFF
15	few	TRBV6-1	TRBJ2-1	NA	TGTGCCGACAGTGCCAGGGGCCACTTCGGCAATGAGCAGTTCTTC	CADSARGHFGNEQFF
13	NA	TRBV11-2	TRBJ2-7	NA	TGTGCCAGCAGCCCCGGGACACTTTTCGAGCAGTACTTC	CASSPGTLFEQYF
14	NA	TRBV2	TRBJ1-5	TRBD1	TGTGCCAGCAGTGAAGAACAGGGGCCGCAGCCCCAGCATTTT	CASSEEQGPQPQHF
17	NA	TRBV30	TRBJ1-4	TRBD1	TGTGCCTGGAGGAGGCGGGGGACAGGGCCTTTTAATGAAAAACTGTTTTTT	CAWRRRGTGPFNEKLFF
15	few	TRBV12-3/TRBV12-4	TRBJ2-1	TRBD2	TGTGCCAGCAGCCCAATATCTAGCGGGAGGGAAGAGCAGTTCTTC	CASSPISSGREEQFF
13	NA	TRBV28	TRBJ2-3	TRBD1	TGTGCCAGCACCCCCGGGACAGTACTGTCCCAGTATTTT	CASTPGTVLSQYF
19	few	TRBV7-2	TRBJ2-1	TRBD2	TGTGCCAGCAGCGCCTCCGTGGGACTAGCGGGAGGGCCTAAAAATGAGCAGTTCTTC	CASSASVGLAGGPKNEQFF
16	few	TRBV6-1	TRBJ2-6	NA	TGTGCCAGCAGTCCCCGGACCCCCACTGGGGCCAACGTCCTGACTTTC	CASSPRTPTGANVLTF
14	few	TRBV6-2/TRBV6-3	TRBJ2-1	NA	TGTGCCAGCAGTACTAGCAACTCCTACGATGAGCAGTTCTTC	CASSTSNSYDEQFF
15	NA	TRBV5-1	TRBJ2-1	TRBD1	TGCGCCAGCAGCCGTCCGGGACAGCCCTACAATGAGCAGTTCTTC	CASSRPGQPYNEQFF
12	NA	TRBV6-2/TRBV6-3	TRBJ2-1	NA	TGTGCCAGCAGTCTTCTAGGCGGCGAGCAGTTCTTC	CASSLLGGEQFF
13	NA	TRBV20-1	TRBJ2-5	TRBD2	TGCAGTGCTGTTAGCGGGGGGTTGAAGGCCCAGTACTTC	CSAVSGGLKAQYF
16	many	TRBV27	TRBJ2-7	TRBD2	TGTGCCAGCAGCTATAGCGGGAGCCACTCTGGATACGAGCAGTACTTC	CASSYSGSHSGYEQYF
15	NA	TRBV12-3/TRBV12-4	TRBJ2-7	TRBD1	TGTGCCAGCAGTTTTTCCGGGACAGGTCTTAGGGAGCAGTACTTC	CASSFSGTGLREQYF
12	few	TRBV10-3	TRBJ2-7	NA	TGTGCCATCAGCCGGGAAACCTACGAGCAGTACTTC	CAISRETYEQYF
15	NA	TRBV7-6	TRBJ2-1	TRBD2	TGTGCCAGCAGGCCAGAAGGAGGCGGGAGCAATGAGCAGTTCTTC	CASRPEGGGSNEQFF
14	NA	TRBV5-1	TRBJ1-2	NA	TGCGCCAGCAGCTTAATTGGGCAGGGCAATGGCTACACCTTC	CASSLIGQGNGYTF
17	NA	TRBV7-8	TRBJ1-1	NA	TGTGCCAGCAGCTTAGCGCCGGATGGGGACGGCTACACTGAAGCTTTCTTT	CASSLAPDGDGYTEAFF
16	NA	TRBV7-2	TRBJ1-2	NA	TGTGCCAGCAGCTTAGCAGGGGCGATACCTAACTATGGCTACACCTTC	CASSLAGAIPNYGYTF
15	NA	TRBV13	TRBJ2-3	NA	TGTGCCAGCAGCTCCCTCGGGAGCGGCTCAAATACGCAGTATTTT	CASSSLGSGSNTQYF
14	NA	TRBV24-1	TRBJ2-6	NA	TGTGTCACCGGGACGGACGTAGAGTCCAACGTCCTGACTTTC	CVTGTDVESNVLTF
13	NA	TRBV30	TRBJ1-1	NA	TGTGCCTGGAGTGTATTGCTTGGCACTGAAGCTTTCTTT	CAWSVLLGTEAFF
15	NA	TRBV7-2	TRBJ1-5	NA	TGTGCCAGCAGCTCCCGGACAGCAGCCAATCAGCCCCAGCATTTT	CASSSRTAANQPQHF
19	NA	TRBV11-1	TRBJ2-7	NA	TGTGCCAGCAGCTTGGGGGCCCACGGGGCAGGGGGTCCCGGGGGGGAGCAGTACTTC	CASSLGAHGAGGPGGEQYF
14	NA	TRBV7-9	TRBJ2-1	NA	TGTGCCAGCAGCAAATACAGGGTTGACAATGAGCAGTTCTTC	CASSKYRVDNEQFF
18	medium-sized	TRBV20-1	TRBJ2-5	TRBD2	TGCAGTGCTAGAGATTTCCCCCGCAGAGTAGCGGGCCAAGAGACCCAGTACTTC	CSARDFPRRVAGQETQYF
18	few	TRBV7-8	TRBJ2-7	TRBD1	TGTGCCAGCAGCCGAAACCGGCCAGGACAGGCACCCTCCTACGAGCAGTACTTC	CASSRNRPGQAPSYEQYF
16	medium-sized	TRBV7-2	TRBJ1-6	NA	TGTGCCAGCAGCCCCGCGTCCGGACAGACCTATTCACCCCTCCACTTT	CASSPASGQTYSPLHF
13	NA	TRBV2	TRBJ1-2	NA	TGTGCCGGCTACAAGGCAAATAACTATGGCTACTCCTTC	CAGYKANNYGYSF
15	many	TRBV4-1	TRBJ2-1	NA	TGCGCCAGCAGCGATATTGGGGGTCCCTACAATGAGCAGTTCTTC	CASSDIGGPYNEQFF
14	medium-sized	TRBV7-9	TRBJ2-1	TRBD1	TGTGCCAGCAGCCAGACAGGGTCTAATAATGAGCAGTTCTTC	CASSQTGSNNEQFF
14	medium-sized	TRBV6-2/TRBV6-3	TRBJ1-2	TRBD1	TGTGCCAGCAGTTACTCCGGACAGGGGGGAGGCTACACCTTC	CASSYSGQGGGYTF
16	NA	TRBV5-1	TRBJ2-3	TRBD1	TGCGCCAGCAGAGAAACAGGGGGCGGATTCACAGATACGCAGTATTTT	CASRETGGGFTDTQYF
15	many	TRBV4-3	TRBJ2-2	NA	TGCGCCAGCAGCCAAGACGCCCAGAACACCGGGGAGCTGTTTTTT	CASSQDAQNTGELFF
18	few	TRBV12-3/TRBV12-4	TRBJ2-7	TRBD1	TGTGCCAGCAGTTTAGGGGGATTAGGGGGCGAAATGTCCTACGAGCAGTACTTC	CASSLGGLGGEMSYEQYF
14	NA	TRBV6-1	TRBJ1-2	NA	TGTGCCAGCAGTGTGGCAGCCTCTAACTATGGCTACACCTTC	CASSVAASNYGYTF
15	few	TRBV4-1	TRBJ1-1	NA	TGCGCCAGCAGCCGTAGTGGTCAGGGTGACACTGAAGCTTTCTTT	CASSRSGQGDTEAFF
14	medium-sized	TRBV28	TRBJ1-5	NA	TGTGCCAGCAGTTACTTAGGGTCGTATCAGCCCCAGCATTTT	CASSYLGSYQPQHF
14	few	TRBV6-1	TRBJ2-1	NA	TGTGCCAGCACGACGGGGGAGCGTTACAATGAGCAGTTCTTC	CASTTGERYNEQFF